This T cell receptor beta chain was identified during a study of blood T cell repertoires in COVID-19. Individuals drawn from 24 US areas were roughly 18 to 95 years old. Germline V gene lookup returns CDR1 SGHVS and CDR2 FQNEAQ. V dropped 9 bases and J dropped 2; count of bases not matched to a gene: 10. This CDR3 comprises 14 residues. Measured with immunoSEQ multiplex PCR; TCRdb has only the in-frame clones, and not every one. Seen here are approximately 280,000 clones, around 84% observed once, and the top ten hold roughly 2.5%. The chain links TRBV7-8 to TRBJ2-7; 7 nucleotides agree with TRBD1. Material for sequencing was PBMCs or T cells enriched from blood (not recorded which). This receptor was obtained from a woman between 50 and 59 years old who had recovered from COVID-19. The CDR3 protein is CASEIRQGAYEQYF. The DNA for the CDR3 is TGTGCCAGTGAGATCCGACAGGGTGCCTACGAGCAGTACTTC.